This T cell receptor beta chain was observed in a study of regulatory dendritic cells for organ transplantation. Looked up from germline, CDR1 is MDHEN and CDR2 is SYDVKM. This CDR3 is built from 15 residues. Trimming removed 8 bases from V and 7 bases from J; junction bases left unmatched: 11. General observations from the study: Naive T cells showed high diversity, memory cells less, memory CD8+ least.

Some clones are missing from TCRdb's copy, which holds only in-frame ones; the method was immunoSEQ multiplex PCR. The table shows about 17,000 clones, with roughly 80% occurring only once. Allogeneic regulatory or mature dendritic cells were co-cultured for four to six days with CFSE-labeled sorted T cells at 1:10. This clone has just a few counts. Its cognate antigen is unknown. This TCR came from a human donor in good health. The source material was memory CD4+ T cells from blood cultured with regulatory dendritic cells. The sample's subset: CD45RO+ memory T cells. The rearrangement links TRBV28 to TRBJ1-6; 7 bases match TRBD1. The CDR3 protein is CASPRRGQPNSPLHF. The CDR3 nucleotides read TGTGCCAGCCCCCGGCGGGGACAGCCGAATTCACCCCTCCACTTT. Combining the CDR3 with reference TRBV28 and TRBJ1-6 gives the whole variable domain DVKVTQSSRYLVKRTGEKVFLECVQDMDHENMFWYRQDPGLGLRLIYFSYDVKMKEKGDIPEGYSVSREKKERFSLILESASTNQTSMYLCASPRRGQPNSPLHFGNGTRLTVT.